This T cell receptor beta chain was identified during a study of T cell responses to AZD1222 COVID-19 vaccine (dated by TCRdb to about 2021). About the full investigation: AZD1222 recipients given second doses at about 4 weeks or at about 12 weeks were pooled, since spike-specific TCR depth and breadth were not found to differ between the two schedules. A total of approximately 250 trial participants underwent TCR sequencing, of whom about 200 had received two doses of AZD1222 and some 25 had received two doses of the MenACWY control vaccine. Enrollment into the trials was organized by age into subgroups of 18-55, 56-69 and 70-plus years, and those subgroups contained approximately 150, 30 and 60 TCR-sequenced participants, respectively. Study-wide findings and limitations: Vaccine-associated CD4 TCRs spanned the whole spike protein, with dominant responses in regions 160-218 and 743-854. In the small 56-69-year group, the increase in depth fell short of significance, most likely because of low power. Participants were mostly white British, with more females than males. The authors suggested clonal diversity may have been underestimated. Reportedly, almost half of the unique spike-specific TCRs recognized epitopes lying outside the regions that are mutated in the B.1.351 and B.1.1.7 variants. Spike-specific TCR breadth and depth rose significantly after two AZD1222 doses compared with day 0 and with MenACWY recipients. Because no day 14 peak-response samples were available, repertoires were characterized only after the peak T cell response. Conclusions about previously exposed vaccinees were limited because only a handful of AZD1222 recipients were SARS-CoV-2 seropositive at baseline.

This clone was seen just once. Its antigen remains undetermined. Within one base of it there is no much larger clone, and no base qualities were kept. The CDR3, cysteine through phenylalanine, is 13 amino acids long. CDR3 DNA only is kept here, 39 bases in frame from base 1. Clipping removes 5 bases from V and 5 bases from J, with 4 as the unmatched junction base count. CDR1 LNHDA and CDR2 SQIVND are derived from the germline V gene (reference sequence). The CDR3 regions of human TCRbeta chains were subjected to immunosequencing. The paper's processing steps were these. Repertoire TCRs were matched against a reference library of SARS-CoV-2-specific TCRs generated with the MIRA antigen-specificity platform. Breadth was defined as the fraction of unique TCRs that were SARS-CoV-2-associated. Depth was defined as the fraction of total T cells that were SARS-CoV-2-associated. Using the MIRA data, each spike-specific TCR was assigned both to the spike region to which the TCR was reactive and to a CD4 or CD8 class. Log10-transformed breadth and depth values were compared by one-way ANOVA with Sidak's multiple comparisons tests. Entries here come from immuneACCESS through TCRdb and include only in-frame sequences with V and J called. Some clones fail to appear in such tables; in the studies checked, an unresolved V gene covers under half of the shortfall, and the cause of the remainder is unknown. V, J and clone size are taken as reported in that table, and D and trimming were inferred from the DNA itself. This sample has fewer than 100,000 clones in its table, and about 88% of those were observed once. The ten biggest clones cover about a fifth of the sample.

This specimen's time point label, per the study, means: baseline before first vaccination. Samples from vaccinated people were obtained from the UK trials COV001 and COV002, which included a single-blind randomized controlled phase 2/3 trial of AZD1222 (ChAdOx1 nCoV-19) in healthy adults. For TCRbeta chain sequencing, PBMC samples from trial participants were taken at day 0 and at day 28 after the second dose. The sequencing here drew on peripheral blood, taken on day 0 of AZD1222 vaccination. This receptor was obtained from an adult in good health. The receptor chain draws on TRBV19 and TRBJ2-5, and 8 junction bases match TRBD2. The CDR3 corresponds to CASSPRGGETQYF. The DNA sequence follows: TGTGCCAGTAGTCCCCGGGGGGGGGAGACCCAGTACTTC.